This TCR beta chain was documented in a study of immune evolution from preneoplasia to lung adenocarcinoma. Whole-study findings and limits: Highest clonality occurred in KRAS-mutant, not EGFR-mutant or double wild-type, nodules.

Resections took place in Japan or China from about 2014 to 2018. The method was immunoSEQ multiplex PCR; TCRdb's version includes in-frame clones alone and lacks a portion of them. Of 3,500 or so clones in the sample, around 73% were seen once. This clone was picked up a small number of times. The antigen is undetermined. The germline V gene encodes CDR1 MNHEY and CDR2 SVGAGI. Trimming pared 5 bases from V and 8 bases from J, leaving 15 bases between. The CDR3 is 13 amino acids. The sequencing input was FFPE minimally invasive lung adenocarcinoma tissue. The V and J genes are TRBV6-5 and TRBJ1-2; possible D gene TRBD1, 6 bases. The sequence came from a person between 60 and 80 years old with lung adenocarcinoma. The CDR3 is CASSPTGGVGYTF. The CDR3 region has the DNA TGTGCCAGCAGTCCCACGGGGGGCGTCGGCTACACCTTC.